The 24 T cell receptor beta chains in this list originate from one sample, sequenced in a study of spatial heterogeneity in lung cancer (dated by TCRdb to the late 2010s). Overall study results and their limits: The tumor nonsynonymous mutation count correlated with the number of expanded intratumoral alpha and beta TCRs.

Reading the label with the study, this specimen's time point is: sample taken at primary tumor resection. The antigens for these receptors are not known. The method behind the library was 5' RACE. The sequencer listed for this sample is NextSeq 500. TCRdb applied fastp at Q25 and MiXCR to the public reads, then kept only in-frame beta chains. Every entry covers one CDR3 protein and lists the most common genes and DNA from its rows. The sample table lists several thousand distinct CDR3 sequences, around 8.4% of them with a count of one. The ten largest clones take up about 4% of the sample. The sample consisted of lung tumor tissue, taken at surgery. The receptors shown here come from a male donor with early-stage non-small cell lung cancer.

In its sample, this clonotype is medium-sized. A library prepared for alpha chains yielded this beta chain as an off-target read; its size is of little meaning. The chain has TRBV14 and TRBJ2-2; 9 bases map to TRBD2. There are 14 residues in the CDR3. The germline V gene has CDR1 SGHDN and CDR2 FVKESK. V dropped 5 bases and J dropped 6; count of bases not matched to a gene: 4. In DNA, the CDR3 is TGTGCCAGCAGCTTAGGACTAGCGTCCGGGGAGCTGTTTTTT. The encoded protein is CASSLGLASGELFF.

This clonotype rates as medium-sized. The library was built for alpha chains, so this beta chain is an off-target read and its size means little. V and J are TRBV20-1 and TRBJ1-5; D remains ambiguous. The CDR3 consists of 14 residues. V lost 4 bases and J 0 bases, leaving 10 bases between the germline ends. CDR1 is DFQATT, CDR2 SNEGSKA, per germline (reference sequence). As DNA, the CDR3 is TGCAGTGCTAAGTGGGGAAATAGCAATCAGCCCCAGCATTTT. This sequence encodes CSAKWGNSNQPQHF.

By share, this clonotype counts as medium-sized. At one boundary the junction diverges from the germline segment, which might be a read error. This beta chain slipped into a library made for alpha chains as a stray read, so its size is not meaningful. The CDR3 protein is CASSTRVAGVLLF. The CDR3 bases are TGTGCCAGCAGTACCCGGGTAGCGGGAGTCTTACTGTTC. The chain combines TRBV6-5 with TRBJ2-7; 9 nucleotides align to TRBD2. Germline V CDR1 and CDR2: MNHEY, SVGAGI. The CDR3 consists of 13 residues.

Ten or more counts support this clonotype. A library prepared for alpha chains yielded this beta chain as an off-target read; its size is of little meaning. This chain connects TRBV6-2 or TRBV6-3 to TRBJ1-1, with a weak D call TRBD1 (5 bases). Per germline, CDR1 MNHEY and CDR2 SVGEGT. The ends were cut back, 6 bases at V and 5 bases at J, with 13 bases in the middle. There are 13 residues in the CDR3. In nucleotides, the CDR3 is TGTGCCAGCAGGGGGGAAGGGAGGACTGAAGCTTTCTTT. Translating gives CASRGEGRTEAFF.

In its sample, this clonotype ranks as medium-sized. This beta chain lies outside the target of a library built for alpha chains; its clone size means little. This sequence joins TRBV11-2 and TRBJ2-6, with D possibly matching TRBD1 (6 bases). The CDR3 is 15 amino acids. Per the germline V gene, CDR1 is SGHAT and CDR2 is FQNNGV. Trimming removed 5 bases at V and 0 bases at J, with 8 bases between. The CDR3 DNA reads TGTGCCAGCAGCCGACAGGTCTCTGGGGCCAACGTCCTGACTTTC. It encodes CASSRQVSGANVLTF. The full variable domain, its missing parts supplied by reference TRBV11-2 and TRBJ2-6, is EAGVAQSPRYKIIEKRQSVAFWCNPISGHATLYWYQQILGQGPKLLIQFQNNGVVDDSQLPKDRFSAERLKGVDSTLKIQPAKLEDSAVYLCASSRQVSGANVLTFGAGSRLTVL.

To note about this clonotype: With the library built for alpha chains, this beta chain is off target and its frequency is not meaningful. This chain uses TRBV18 with TRBJ2-4; D gene ambiguous. Germline-derived CDR1 and CDR2 are KGHSH and LQKENI. The CDR3 has 12 amino acids. Trimming pared 2 bases from V and 7 bases from J, leaving 6 bases between. The CDR3 loop is CASSPEGNIQYF. CDR3 coding DNA: TGTGCCAGCTCACCAGAAGGGAACATTCAGTACTTC.

This clonotype is categorized as medium-sized. A library made for alpha chains picked up this beta chain off target, so its size means little. This rearrangement joins TRBV5-5 to TRBJ2-1, with 15 positions matching TRBD2. V dropped 4 bases and J dropped 7; count of bases not matched to a gene: 6. This CDR3 region has 16 residues. Germline CDR1 reads SGHKS; CDR2 reads YYEKEE (reference sequence). CDR3 in DNA: TGTGCCAGCAGCACACGGACTAGCGGGAGGGGAAATGAGCAGTTCTTC. It codes for CASSTRTSGRGNEQFF.

Within the sample, this clonotype is medium-sized. As an off-target read in a library built for alpha chains, this beta chain has a frequency of little significance. The J gene is TRBJ2-3, the V gene TRBV2; TRBD2 matches at 7 bases. Germline values: CDR1 SNHLY, CDR2 FYNNEI. Trimming at V came to 4 bases and at J to 4 bases, leaving 5 bases not matched to a gene. The CDR3 is 14 amino acids. DNA for the CDR3: TGTGCCAGCAGTGGGACGACTAGCCCAGATACGCAGTATTTT. Translating it yields CASSGTTSPDTQYF.

This clonotype was counted ten times or more. In a library made to pick up alpha chains, this beta chain is a stray read with a size that means little. The chain recombines TRBV7-2 with TRBJ2-5; 9 bases align to TRBD2. The CDR3 totals 16 residues. After removal of 2 bases from V and 5 bases from J, the junction contained 9 bases not matched to a gene. Germline loops: CDR1 SGHTA, CDR2 FQGNSA. CDR3 sequence: CASSLYSAGGGETQYF. CDR3 coding DNA: TGTGCCAGCAGCTTATATTCAGCGGGAGGTGGGGAGACCCAGTACTTC.

This clonotype is termed medium-sized. In a library made to pick up alpha chains, this beta chain is a stray read with a size that means little. The genes are TRBV29-1 and TRBJ1-1, with TRBD1 matching over 11 bases. The CDR3 has 14 residues. CDR1 is SQVTM and CDR2 is ANQGSEA in the germline V gene. V was pared by 6 bases and J by 5 bases, with 8 bases of the junction left unmatched. CDR3 in amino acids: CSVFSDRGQTEAFF. The CDR3 DNA reads TGCAGCGTCTTTTCGGACAGGGGGCAGACTGAAGCTTTCTTT.

This clonotype is categorized as medium-sized. This beta chain represents an off-target read in a library built for alpha chains; its size is of limited meaning. The chain is built from TRBV11-1 and TRBJ2-3, with no clear D. The CDR3 extends over 15 amino acids. From germline, CDR1 is SGHAT and CDR2 FQDESV (reference sequence). Trimming left V 1 base short and J 3 bases short, with 11 bases between. DNA of the CDR3: TGTGCCAGCAGCTTAGGGGTCCGCGCAACAGATACGCAGTATTTT. Protein: CASSLGVRATDTQYF.

This clonotype is medium-sized by share. Within a library made for alpha chains, this beta chain is off target, and its count is uninformative. The V and J genes are TRBV5-1 and TRBJ1-2; D is ambiguous. Trimming stripped 0 bases from V and 9 bases from J, with 6 bases between. Germline V lookup: CDR1 SGHRS, CDR2 YFSETQ. The CDR3 is 11 amino acids. The CDR3 here is CASSLATRYTF. The DNA of the CDR3 is TGCGCCAGCAGCTTGGCGACACGCTACACCTTC.

Concerning this clonotype: This beta chain is a stray sequence in a library constructed for alpha chains; its clone size is not meaningful. This chain joins TRBV12-3 or TRBV12-4 and TRBJ1-2; possible D gene TRBD1, 5 bases. This CDR3 has 14 residues. V lost 6 bases and J lost 0, with 11 bases in between. The CDR3 loop reads CASSPGAANYGYTF. The CDR3 DNA reads TGTGCCAGCAGCCCCGGGGCCGCTAACTATGGCTACACCTTC.

At least ten counts were recorded for this clonotype. A library prepared for alpha chains yielded this beta chain as an off-target read; its size is of little meaning. The chain recombines TRBV20-1 with TRBJ1-2; maybe TRBD1 (6 bases). The CDR3 consists of 13 residues. Per the germline V gene, CDR1 is DFQATT and CDR2 is SNEGSKA (reference sequence). Trimming shortened V by 6 bases and J by 2 bases, and 13 bases separated the two germline ends. The CDR3 loop is CSAGQGINYGYTF. The DNA for the CDR3 is TGCAGTGCCGGTCAGGGGATCAACTATGGCTACACCTTC.

This clonotype was picked up many times. Being off target in a library aimed at alpha chains, this beta chain has a size of little meaning. This chain links TRBV4-1 with TRBJ2-3; unclear D gene. V lost 3 bases and J 3 bases, leaving 16 bases between the germline ends. The germline V gene encodes CDR1 MGHRA and CDR2 YSYEKL. The CDR3 loop spans 16 amino acids. DNA for the CDR3: TGCGCCAGCAGCCAGGAGAATTGGGAAAGGACAGATACGCAGTATTTT. Amino acid sequence: CASSQENWERTDTQYF.

This clonotype has at least ten counts. Since it is a stray read in a library aimed at alpha chains, this beta chain has a size that is not meaningful. The V gene is TRBV12-3 or TRBV12-4, the J gene TRBJ2-1; 7 bases map to TRBD1. Trimming removed 8 bases from V and 9 bases from J; junction bases left unmatched: 10. The CDR3 sequence is 13 residues long. For the CDR3, the DNA is TGTGCCAGCCGCCAGGACAGGTCCGGTGAGCAGTTCTTC. This codes for CASRQDRSGEQFF.

A note on this clonotype: Found in a library prepared for alpha chains, this beta chain is an off-target read, and its abundance has little meaning. The V call is TRBV5-1, the J call TRBJ1-1; D is perhaps TRBD1 (5 bases). Trimming pared 4 bases from V and 0 bases from J, leaving 13 bases between. Germline assignment: CDR1 SGHRS and CDR2 YFSETQ. The CDR3 totals 15 residues. CDR3 DNA sequence: TGCGCCAGCAGCCCCACTGGGGGGATGAACACTGAAGCTTTCTTT. It translates to CASSPTGGMNTEAFF. The full variable domain, with the rest looked up from reference TRBV5-1 and TRBJ1-1, is KAGVTQTPRYLIKTRGQQVTLSCSPISGHRSVSWYQQTPGQGLQFLFEYFSETQRNKGNFPGRFSGRQFSNSRSEMNVSTLELGDSALYLCASSPTGGMNTEAFFGQGTRLTVV.

This clonotype is labeled as medium-sized. This beta chain represents an off-target read in a library built for alpha chains; its size is of limited meaning. V gene TRBV7-9 combines with J gene TRBJ2-7; D possibly corresponds to TRBD2 (5 bases). V was cut by 0 bases and J by 10 bases, with 13 bases left in between. This CDR3 comprises 13 residues. Per the germline V gene, CDR1 is SEHNR and CDR2 is FQNEAQ (reference sequence). CDR3 bases: TGTGCCAGCAGCTTAGCGTTCGCTAGCTCACAGTACTTC. Translation gives CASSLAFASSQYF.

In its sample, this clonotype is medium-sized. This beta chain is an off-target read within a library intended for alpha chains, so its frequency means little. V is TRBV7-3 and J is TRBJ2-7, with TRBD2 matching 7 bases. The junction had 4 bases not matched to a gene; V was cut back by 2 bases and J by 3 bases. The CDR3 spans 14 residues. The germline V gene encodes CDR1 SGHTA and CDR2 FQGTGA. The CDR3 loop reads CASSLLGGSYEQYF. CDR3 sequence (DNA): TGTGCCAGCAGCTTATTGGGCGGGAGCTACGAGCAGTACTTC.

In its sample, this clonotype ranks as medium-sized (0.01 to 0.1%). This beta chain lies outside the target of a library built for alpha chains; its clone size means little. The chain employs TRBV7-2 and TRBJ2-2, with 9 bases identical to TRBD2. V dropped 1 base and J dropped 6; count of bases not matched to a gene: 3. CDR3 length equals 15 residues. The germline V gene encodes CDR1 SGHTA and CDR2 FQGNSA. CDR3 sequence: CASSLDSGSAGELFF. In DNA form, the CDR3 reads TGTGCCAGCAGCTTAGATAGCGGGAGCGCCGGGGAGCTGTTTTTT.

By share of the sample, this clonotype is medium-sized. Since the library was made to target alpha chains, this beta chain is a stray read and its abundance is not meaningful. The chain combines TRBV23-1 with TRBJ1-6, with D hard to call. TRBV23-1 is an open reading frame, and its role is uncertain. This CDR3 is built from 16 residues. Trimming shortened V by 0 bases and J by 7 bases, and 13 bases separated the two germline ends. The chain's CDR3 is CASSQSTRAQNSPLHF. The CDR3 DNA reads as TGCGCCAGCAGTCAATCTACCCGCGCCCAAAATTCACCCCTCCACTTT.

In its sample, this clonotype ranks as medium-sized. Being off target in a library aimed at alpha chains, this beta chain has a size of little meaning. The V call is TRBV6-1, the J call TRBJ2-3, with D possibly TRBD1 on 5 matching bases. V shed 2 bases and J shed 1 base, with 10 bases lying between them. Germline V gives CDR1 MNHNS, CDR2 SASEGT. This CDR3 spans 15 amino acids. The CDR3 loop is CASSESLGGTDTQYF. DNA for the CDR3: TGTGCCAGCAGTGAATCTTTAGGGGGCACAGATACGCAGTATTTT.

This clonotype is classed as medium-sized. Since it is a stray read in a library aimed at alpha chains, this beta chain has a size that is not meaningful. This rearrangement joins TRBV7-2 to TRBJ2-7; weak D call: TRBD2 (5 bases). The CDR3 is 13 residues long. The V end lost 3 bases, the J end lost 6 bases, and 12 bases lay between the germline ends. Per germline, CDR1 SGHTA and CDR2 FQGNSA. CDR3: CASSFQREAEQYF. In DNA, the CDR3 is TGTGCCAGCAGCTTCCAGAGGGAAGCCGAGCAGTACTTC.

This clonotype counts as medium-sized. This beta chain is a stray read from a library made for alpha chains; its abundance is not meaningful. The chain links TRBV20-1 to TRBJ1-2; the match to TRBD1 covers 9 bases. Unmatched junction bases numbered 9, after V lost 6 bases and J lost 7 bases. This CDR3 region has 13 residues. CDR1 and CDR2 (germline): DFQATT, SNEGSKA (reference sequence). For the CDR3, the DNA is TGCAGTGCATACGAAGACAGGGGGATTGGCTACACCTTC. Its translation is CSAYEDRGIGYTF.